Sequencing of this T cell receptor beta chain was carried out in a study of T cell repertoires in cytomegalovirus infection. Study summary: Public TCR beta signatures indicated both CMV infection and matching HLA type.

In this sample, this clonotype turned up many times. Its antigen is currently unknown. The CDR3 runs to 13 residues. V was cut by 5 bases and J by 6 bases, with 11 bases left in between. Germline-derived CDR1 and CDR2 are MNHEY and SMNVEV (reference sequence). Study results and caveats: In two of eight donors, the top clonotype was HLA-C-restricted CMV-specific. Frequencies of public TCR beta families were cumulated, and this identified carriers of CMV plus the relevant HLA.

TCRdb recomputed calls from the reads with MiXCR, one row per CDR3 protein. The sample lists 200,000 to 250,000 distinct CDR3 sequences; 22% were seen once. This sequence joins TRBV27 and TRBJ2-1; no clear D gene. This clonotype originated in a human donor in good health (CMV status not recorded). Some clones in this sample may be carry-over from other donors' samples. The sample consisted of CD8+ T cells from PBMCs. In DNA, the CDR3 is TGTGCCAGCAGTCCATTCCCTCGCAATGAGCAGTTCTTC. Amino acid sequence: CASSPFPRNEQFF.